This T cell receptor (beta chain) was recorded in a study of T-cell reconstitution after alpha-beta-depleted transplantation in children. Study-wide results and caveats: Diversity of TCRbeta at day 60 was high in some patients, arising from surviving recipient T cells and thymic progenitors. Reported findings indicate that, about two months after transplant, alpha-beta T cells came from several hundred expanded clones, which were derived from non-depleted graft cells. T-cell numbers and diversity one year post-transplant derived largely from freshly generated T cells.

CDR3 length: 13 residues. Per the germline V gene, CDR1 is LNHNV and CDR2 is YYDKDF (reference sequence). The V and J ends lost 2 bases and 6 bases respectively, with 8 bases between them. On this clonotype itself: Its antigen is not identified.

Library preparation (for TCRbeta) was performed with unique molecular identifiers. TCRdb fed the PCR reads into MiXCR, producing one record per CDR3 protein. The data contain about 580,000 distinct CDR3 sequences, roughly 30% of them singletons. This chain links TRBV15 with TRBJ2-1; perhaps TRBD1 as D (5 bases). The sequencing used PBMCs, collected before TCRalphabeta/CD19-depleted stem cell transplant. The receptor comes from a boy younger than two with Wiskott-Aldrich syndrome, due to receive a stem cell transplant. CDR3 coding DNA: TGTGCCACCAGCAGACAGGGCCGCAATGAGCAGTTCTTC. Its translation: CATSRQGRNEQFF.